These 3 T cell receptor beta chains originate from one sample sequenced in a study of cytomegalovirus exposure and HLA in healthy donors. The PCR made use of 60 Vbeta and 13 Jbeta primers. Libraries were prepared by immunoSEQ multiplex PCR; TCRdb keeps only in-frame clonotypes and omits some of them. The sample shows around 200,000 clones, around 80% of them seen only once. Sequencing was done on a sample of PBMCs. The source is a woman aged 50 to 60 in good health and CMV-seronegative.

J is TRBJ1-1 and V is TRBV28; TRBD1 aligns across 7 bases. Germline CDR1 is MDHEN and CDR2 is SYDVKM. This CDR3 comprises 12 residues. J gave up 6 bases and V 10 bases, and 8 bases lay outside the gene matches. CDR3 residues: CATTTGTPEAFF. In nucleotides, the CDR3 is TGTGCCACCACGACAGGGACGCCTGAAGCTTTCTTT. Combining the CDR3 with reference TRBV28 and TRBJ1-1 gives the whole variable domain DVKVTQSSRYLVKRTGEKVFLECVQDMDHENMFWYRQDPGLGLRLIYFSYDVKMKEKGDIPEGYSVSREKKERFSLILESASTNQTSMYLCATTTGTPEAFFGQGTRLTVV.

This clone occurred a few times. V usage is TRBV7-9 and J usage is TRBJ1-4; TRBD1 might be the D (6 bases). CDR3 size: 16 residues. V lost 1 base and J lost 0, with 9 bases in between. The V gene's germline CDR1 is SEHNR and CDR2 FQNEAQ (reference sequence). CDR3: CASSLGDTSTNEKLFF. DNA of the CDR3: TGTGCCAGCAGCTTAGGGGACACTTCAACTAATGAAAAACTGTTTTTT.

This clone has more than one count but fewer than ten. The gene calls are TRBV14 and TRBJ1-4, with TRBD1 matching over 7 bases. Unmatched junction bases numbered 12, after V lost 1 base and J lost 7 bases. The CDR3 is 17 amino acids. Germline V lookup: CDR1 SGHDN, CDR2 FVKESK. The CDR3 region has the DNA TGTGCCAGCAGCCAAGGGACGATGGCAGGGGGGTTTGAAAAACTGTTTTTT. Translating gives CASSQGTMAGGFEKLFF.